One and the same sample provided the 13 T cell receptor beta chains below, sequenced in a study of T-cell reconstitution after alpha-beta-depleted transplantation in children (dated by TCRdb to 2016 to 2017). This specimen's treatment or condition label, interpreted: allogeneic hematopoietic cell transplantation with graft depleted of TCRalphabeta T cells and CD19 B cells. The protocol used for the library was PCR. Sequencing instrument: Illumina HiSeq 2500. TCR libraries were prepared with molecular barcoding, using unique molecular identifiers to normalize TCRbeta repertoire quantification. The public reads were reprocessed in TCRdb via fastp at Q25 and MiXCR, keeping in-frame beta chains. For every CDR3 protein sequence, its rows merge into one entry that carries the most common genes and DNA. Across this sample there are around 240,000 distinct CDR3 sequences, with 8.2% seen only once. The ten largest clones capture 6.3% of the sample.

Here the sequenced sample was PBMCs, mostly from graft donor cells, taken 180 days after TCRalphabeta/CD19-depleted stem cell transplant. These receptors were taken from a male patient aged 10 to 17 who had a stem cell transplant for acute lymphoblastic leukemia, so the T cells may come from the graft donor.

At least ten counts were recorded for this clonotype. The chain employs TRBV20-1 and TRBJ2-1; 11 bases are shared with TRBD1. Germline values: CDR1 DFQATT, CDR2 SNEGSKA (reference sequence). The CDR3 consists of 16 residues. Losses at the gene ends were 7 bases for V and 0 bases for J; bases not matched to a gene: 8. Written as DNA, the CDR3 is TGCAGTGTTAGTTACGGGACAGGGGGCTCCTACAATGAGCAGTTCTTC. Translated, it gives CSVSYGTGGSYNEQFF.

This clonotype was picked up many times. This rearrangement joins TRBV28 to TRBJ2-5; either TRBD1 or TRBD2 may fit D (6 bases each). The CDR3 has 13 amino acids. Trimming took 5 bases from V and 4 from J, leaving 11 bases between them. The germline gives CDR1 MDHEN, CDR2 SYDVKM. This CDR3 is CASSGGGRETQYF. DNA for the CDR3: TGTGCCAGCAGTGGTGGGGGGCGAGAGACCCAGTACTTC.

This clonotype was counted many times. The chain joins TRBV9 to TRBJ2-5; 9 positions match TRBD1. The germline V gene encodes CDR1 SGDLS and CDR2 YYNGEE. CDR3 length: 16 amino acids. Trimming removed 0 bases from V and 5 bases from J; junction bases left unmatched: 8. In DNA, the CDR3 is TGTGCCAGCAGCGTAGCCGGGACAGGGTGGATGGAGACCCAGTACTTC. Translation gives CASSVAGTGWMETQYF.

This chain joins TRBV19 and TRBJ1-5, with unresolved D. V was clipped by 3 bases and J by 4 bases, with 7 bases between them. The CDR3 has 13 residues. Germline CDR1 and CDR2: LNHDA and SQIVND (reference sequence). In DNA form, the CDR3 reads TGTGCCAGTAGTATCGAAGGAAATCAGCCCCAGCATTTT. Protein: CASSIEGNQPQHF.

This clonotype was found a few times. The J gene is TRBJ2-7, the V gene TRBV27, with D maybe TRBD2 (6 bases). This CDR3 is 14 amino acids long. Germline CDR1 and CDR2: MNHEY and SMNVEV (reference sequence). The V gene lost 1 base and the J gene lost 2 bases, with 9 bases spanning the gap. The CDR3 DNA follows: TGTGCCAGCAGTTTATGGCGGGGCCCCTACGAGCAGTACTTC. Its translation is CASSLWRGPYEQYF.

The sample holds many counts of this clonotype. The chain has TRBV4-1 and TRBJ2-7, with 9 bases matching TRBD2. The germline V gene has CDR1 MGHRA and CDR2 YSYEKL. Trimming took 4 bases from V and 3 from J; bases not matched to a gene: 7. The CDR3 has 15 amino acids. CDR3 nucleotides: TGCGCCAGCAGCCTGCTAGCGGGGAGCCTCTACGAGCAGTACTTC. Translation: CASSLLAGSLYEQYF.

This clonotype was detected many times. This sequence joins TRBV6-1 and TRBJ1-5; D may be TRBD1 (5 bases). The CDR3 is made up of 14 amino acids. Germline CDR1 reads MNHNS; CDR2 reads SASEGT. Trimming removed 7 bases from V and 0 bases from J, with 10 bases in between. CDR3 nucleotide sequence: TGTGCCAGCAACTTTGACAGTAGCAATCAGCCCCAGCATTTT. Amino acid sequence: CASNFDSSNQPQHF.

This clonotype occurred many times. The genes are TRBV2 and TRBJ1-6; 7 positions match TRBD1. Trimming at V came to 7 bases and at J to 8 bases, leaving 11 bases not matched to a gene. The CDR3 is 15 residues long. Germline loops: CDR1 SNHLY, CDR2 FYNNEI. CDR3 coding DNA: TGTGCCAGCACCTCAAGAGGGGGCGAGGATTCACCCCTCCACTTT. Amino acids: CASTSRGGEDSPLHF.

As regards this clonotype: A read error may produce the germline difference seen at one junction end. The chain employs TRBV20-1 and TRBJ2-7; D perhaps matches TRBD2 (6 bases). Germline loops: CDR1 DFQATT, CDR2 SNEGSKA (reference sequence). The CDR3 sequence is 14 residues long. The CDR3 DNA is TGCAGTGCTAGAGGGGGGAGGACCTCGTACGGGCAGTACTTC. Translating it yields CSARGGRTSYGQYF.

Many counts were recorded for this clonotype. This sequence joins TRBV18 and TRBJ2-7; no reliable D call. In germline, CDR1 is KGHSH, CDR2 LQKENI. The V end was cut by 2 bases, the J end by 5 bases, with 4 bases between. The CDR3 is 11 residues long. The CDR3 is CASSPMNEQYF. The CDR3 bases are TGTGCCAGCTCACCAATGAACGAGCAGTACTTC. Together with reference TRBV18 and TRBJ2-7, the CDR3 gives the full variable domain: NAGVMQNPRHLVRRRGQEARLRCSPMKGHSHVYWYRQLPEEGLKFMVYLQKENIIDESGMPKERFSAEFPKEGPSILRIQQVVRGDSAAYFCASSPMNEQYFGPGTRLTVT.

This clonotype showed up many times. V gene TRBV5-6 combines with J gene TRBJ2-3, with TRBD1 matching over 10 bases. Germline CDR1 reads SGHDT; CDR2 reads YYEEEE. V shed 3 bases, J shed 4 bases, and the junction held 17 bases outside the gene matches. CDR3 size: 19 residues. The CDR3 loop reads CASSSEGTGESIHPDTQYF. Here the CDR3 DNA reads TGTGCCAGCAGCTCCGAAGGGACAGGGGAATCCATCCATCCAGATACGCAGTATTTT.

V gene TRBV9 combines with J gene TRBJ2-3; the D is unclear. The CDR3 is made up of 14 amino acids. The ends were cut back, 1 base at V and 0 bases at J, with 6 bases in the middle. In germline, CDR1 is SGDLS, CDR2 YYNGEE. The CDR3 loop reads CASSVRVSTDTQYF. CDR3 nucleotides: TGTGCCAGCAGCGTAAGGGTTAGCACAGATACGCAGTATTTT.

This clonotype appeared many times. The rearrangement joins TRBV12-3 or TRBV12-4 to TRBJ2-5, with D possibly being TRBD1 (5 bases). Trimming removed 4 bases from V and 0 bases from J, with 12 bases in between. This CDR3 is 15 amino acids long. CDR3: CASSSTQGDQETQYF. CDR3 nucleotide sequence: TGTGCCAGCAGTTCAACCCAGGGTGACCAAGAGACCCAGTACTTC.